What follows are 25 T cell receptor beta chains derived from one specimen sequenced in a study of cytomegalovirus exposure and HLA in healthy donors. With 60 Vbeta and 13 Jbeta primers, the PCR was carried out. Here immunoSEQ multiplex PCR was the method, and the copy in TCRdb shows in-frame clones only, minus some. Counted here are around 190,000 clones, 70% to 75% occurring once; the ten biggest clones make up more than 4.5%. The sequencing input was PBMCs. These receptors were taken from a man between 25 and 39 years old in good health and CMV-seropositive.

This clone was observed a single time. V is TRBV9 and J is TRBJ2-5; D gene unclear. The J call may be incorrect, as the DNA end agrees better with TRBJ2-7. CDR3 length: 15 residues. The germline V gene has CDR1 SGDLS and CDR2 YYNGEE. The CDR3 loop reads CASSVANSPSYEQYF. The CDR3 DNA follows: TGTGCCAGCAGCGTAGCAAACAGTCCTTCCTACGAGCAGTACTTC.

This clone was picked up a small number of times. The CDR3 protein is CASSPLSTQYF. For the CDR3, the DNA is TGTGCCAGCAGCCCACTTAGTACCCAGTACTTC. The chain joins TRBV5-4 to TRBJ2-5; D gene uncertain. Germline V CDR1 and CDR2: SGHNT, YYREEE (reference sequence). This CDR3 has 11 amino acids. V dropped 4 bases and J dropped 8 bases, with 9 bases sitting between them.

The V call is TRBV5-6, the J call TRBJ1-1; no definite D call. This CDR3 has 12 amino acids. Germline assignment: CDR1 SGHDT and CDR2 YYEEEE. V was shortened by 2 bases and J by 6 bases, with 8 bases between the two germline ends. Here the CDR3 DNA reads TGTGCCAGCAGCTTTGAGAGGGCTGAAGCTTTCTTT. Translating it yields CASSFERAEAFF.

The rearrangement links TRBV19 to TRBJ1-5, with D perhaps matching TRBD1 (6 bases). In germline, CDR1 is LNHDA, CDR2 SQIVND (reference sequence). The CDR3 contains 15 residues. V was pared by 6 bases and J by 3 bases, with 15 bases between. CDR3 residues: CASSPGGTLNQPQHF. CDR3 bases: TGTGCCAGTAGCCCGGGGGGGACACTCAATCAGCCCCAGCATTTT.

This rearrangement joins TRBV7-2 to TRBJ1-6; 7 bases align to TRBD1. Germline assignment: CDR1 SGHTA and CDR2 FQGNSA. Losses at the gene ends were 5 bases for V and 10 bases for J; bases not matched to a gene: 8. The CDR3 sequence is 14 residues long. CDR3 sequence reads: CASSVGGQRSPLHF. The CDR3 nucleotides are TGTGCCAGCAGCGTTGGGGGACAGAGGTCACCCCTCCACTTT.

The rearrangement joins TRBV30 to TRBJ1-2; 9 bases line up with TRBD1. The CDR3 totals 14 residues. Germline V gives CDR1 GTSNPN, CDR2 SVGIG (reference sequence). With V trimmed by 3 bases and J by 8 bases, 10 bases remained unmatched. Here the CDR3 reads CAWRDRGAAVGYTF. CDR3 DNA: TGTGCCTGGAGGGACAGGGGAGCCGCAGTAGGCTACACCTTC.

As to this clone: Relative to the germline gene, one junction end is altered; a read error may explain this. V usage is TRBV5-4 and J usage is TRBJ1-3; D might be TRBD1 (6 bases). There are 14 residues in the CDR3. From germline, CDR1 is SGHNT and CDR2 YYREEE (reference sequence). CDR3 amino acids: CASSFTGSVNTIHF. The DNA for the CDR3 is TGTGCCAGCAGCTTTACAGGGAGCGTAAACACCATACATTTT.

Only a few counts were recorded for this clone. This chain joins TRBV28 and TRBJ2-7, with D unresolved. This CDR3 has 14 residues. Trimming removed 8 bases from V and 1 base from J, with 15 bases in between. The germline CDR1 and CDR2 sequences are MDHEN and SYDVKM. CDR3 sequence (DNA): TGTGCCAGCTTGCAGACGGGTAAATCCTACGAGCAGTACTTC. It specifies CASLQTGKSYEQYF.

A word on this clone: This sample also contains other DNA sequences that code for the same CDR3. The chain has TRBV10-3 and TRBJ2-7, with D possibly matching TRBD2 (5 bases). Germline CDR1 and CDR2: ENHRY and SYGVKD. The V and J ends lost 0 bases and 0 bases respectively, with 6 bases between them. The CDR3 covers 14 residues. In nucleotides, the CDR3 is TGTGCCATCAGTGAGTCGGGGAGCTCCTACGAGCAGTACTTC. This sequence encodes CAISESGSSYEQYF.

The chain recombines TRBV13 with TRBJ2-3; possible D gene TRBD2, 5 bases. V lost 0 bases to trimming and J lost 10 bases, with 20 bases between them. The CDR3 consists of 16 residues. Per germline, CDR1 PRHDT and CDR2 FYEKMQ (reference sequence). The CDR3 spells CASSLGPVDPKGAQYF. CDR3 nucleotide sequence: TGTGCCAGCAGCTTAGGTCCGGTCGACCCGAAGGGAGCGCAGTATTTT.

This clone was counted between two and nine times. The chain employs TRBV7-9 and TRBJ2-3, with D tentatively TRBD2 (6 bases). From germline, CDR1 is SEHNR and CDR2 FQNEAQ (reference sequence). Trimming left V 5 bases short and J 4 bases short, with 16 bases between. This CDR3 spans 15 amino acids. The CDR3 here is CASSPGLLSADTQYF. The CDR3 DNA reads TGTGCCAGCAGCCCCGGACTACTCTCGGCAGATACGCAGTATTTT.

V is TRBV18 and J is TRBJ2-3; 8 nucleotides line up with TRBD1. The CDR3 is 16 amino acids. V dropped 4 bases and J dropped 4; count of bases not matched to a gene: 10. The V gene's germline CDR1 is KGHSH and CDR2 LQKENI. CDR3 loop: CASSRSTGELADTQYF. DNA of the CDR3: TGTGCCAGCTCACGATCGACAGGGGAGCTAGCAGATACGCAGTATTTT.

The chain has TRBV6-1 and TRBJ2-1; D is perhaps TRBD2 (6 bases). Looked up from germline, CDR1 is MNHNS and CDR2 is SASEGT. The V gene lost 3 bases and the J gene lost 4 bases, with 13 bases spanning the gap. This CDR3 comprises 15 residues. The CDR3 DNA sequence: TGTGCCAGCAGTGATGTAGCGGCGGTATACAATGAGCAGTTCTTC. Residues: CASSDVAAVYNEQFF.

The chain couples TRBV5-1 to TRBJ2-5; 8 nucleotides match TRBD2. This CDR3 has 17 residues. J was trimmed by 7 bases and V by 0 bases; bases with no gene match: 14. Germline V CDR1 and CDR2: SGHRS, YFSETQ. CDR3 region: CASSLGRGEYPPGTQYF. In nucleotides, the CDR3 is TGCGCCAGCAGCTTGGGGCGGGGGGAATATCCTCCCGGGACCCAGTACTTC.

The chain recombines TRBV10-1 with TRBJ2-3; 7 bases match TRBD2. CDR1 is WNHNN and CDR2 is SYGVQD in the germline V gene (reference sequence). The CDR3 runs to 14 residues. With 5 bases clipped from V and 0 bases from J, the junction kept 2 bases outside the gene matches. CDR3 coding DNA: TGCGCCAGCAGTAGCGGGGCAAGCACAGATACGCAGTATTTT. Translating it yields CASSSGASTDTQYF.

This clone has only a few counts. This chain uses TRBV11-3 with TRBJ2-2, with TRBD1 matching over 11 bases. Germline CDR1 SGHNT, CDR2 YENEEA. V dropped 5 bases and J dropped 4; count of bases not matched to a gene: 3. This CDR3 contains 15 residues. The CDR3 nucleotides are TGTGCCAGCAGCCCCGGGACAGGGGGCACCGGGGAGCTGTTTTTT. Protein: CASSPGTGGTGELFF. The full variable domain, with the rest looked up from reference TRBV11-3 and TRBJ2-2, is EAGVVQSPRYKIIEKKQPVAFWCNPISGHNTLYWYLQNLGQGPELLIRYENEEAVDDSQLPKDRFSAERLKGVDSTLKIQPAELGDSAVYLCASSPGTGGTGELFFGEGSRLTVL.

Only one count was recorded for this clone. The J gene is TRBJ2-1, the V gene TRBV18; D remains ambiguous. CDR1 KGHSH and CDR2 LQKENI come from the germline V gene. The CDR3 runs to 13 residues. The V end lost 3 bases, the J end lost 2 bases, and 5 bases lay between the germline ends. CDR3 sequence reads: CASSPPAYNEQFF. The CDR3 bases are TGTGCCAGCTCACCGCCGGCCTACAATGAGCAGTTCTTC.

The rearrangement links TRBV9 to TRBJ2-4; weak D call: TRBD2 (5 bases). Germline V gene sequence: CDR1 SGDLS, CDR2 YYNGEE. This CDR3 spans 15 amino acids. Trimming pared 0 bases from V and 0 bases from J, leaving 7 bases between. The DNA for the CDR3 is TGTGCCAGCAGCGTAGTCGGAGGAGCCAAAAACATTCAGTACTTC. This encodes CASSVVGGAKNIQYF.

This rearrangement joins TRBV5-1 to TRBJ2-2; 7 bases are a match to TRBD1. Germline assignment: CDR1 SGHRS and CDR2 YFSETQ. Unmatched junction bases numbered 7, after V lost 4 bases and J lost 4 bases. This CDR3 region has 15 residues. CDR3 residues: CASSPGTVSTGELFF. CDR3 bases: TGCGCCAGCAGCCCTGGGACAGTTAGCACCGGGGAGCTGTTTTTT.

The chain joins TRBV5-4 to TRBJ2-1; perhaps TRBD1 as D (5 bases). V shed 3 bases and J shed 3 bases, with 13 bases lying between them. The CDR3 runs to 15 residues. CDR1 and CDR2 (germline): SGHNT, YYREEE (reference sequence). Written as DNA, the CDR3 is TGTGCCAGCAGCTCTAGACAGCCGAACTACAATGAGCAGTTCTTC. Protein: CASSSRQPNYNEQFF.

The V call is TRBV13, the J call TRBJ2-1, with D perhaps TRBD2 (6 bases). Trimming pared 5 bases from V and 5 bases from J, leaving 16 bases between. This CDR3 is built from 15 residues. The germline V gene has CDR1 PRHDT and CDR2 FYEKMQ (reference sequence). The CDR3 sequence is CASSPSREPHNEQFF. The CDR3, as DNA: TGTGCCAGCAGCCCGTCCCGGGAGCCTCACAATGAGCAGTTCTTC.

The gene calls are TRBV7-6 and TRBJ2-7; 9 bases match TRBD1. The CDR3 has 15 residues. Germline CDR1 SGHVS, CDR2 FNYEAQ. V gave up 4 bases and J gave up 4 bases; unmatched junction bases: 8. The CDR3 region is CASSSGQGSTYEQYF. CDR3 bases: TGTGCCAGCAGCTCGGGACAGGGTAGTACATACGAGCAGTACTTC.

This clone appeared once. This rearrangement joins TRBV7-9 to TRBJ1-6; TRBD1 matches 9 bases. CDR1 and CDR2 (germline): SEHNR, FQNEAQ (reference sequence). V shed 4 bases, J shed 7 bases, and the junction held 8 bases outside the gene matches. This CDR3 spans 16 amino acids. This CDR3 is CASSSKGTGNNSPLHF. As DNA, the CDR3 is TGTGCCAGCAGCTCCAAAGGGACAGGGAACAATTCACCCCTCCACTTT.

The chain employs TRBV28 and TRBJ2-1; D unclear. Deletions cut 6 bases from V and 2 bases from J, with 11 bases between. Germline CDR1 is MDHEN and CDR2 is SYDVKM. This CDR3 spans 14 amino acids. The CDR3 loop reads CASSPPGAYNEQFF. In nucleotides, the CDR3 is TGTGCCAGCAGCCCCCCCGGAGCCTACAATGAGCAGTTCTTC.

V and J are TRBV5-1 and TRBJ2-7; D may be TRBD2 (6 bases). Germline V gives CDR1 SGHRS, CDR2 YFSETQ. The CDR3 is 15 amino acids. V was trimmed by 1 base and J by 2 bases, leaving 13 bases between them. This CDR3 reads CASSLRGTPTYEQYF. CDR3 sequence (DNA): TGCGCCAGCAGCTTGCGGGGGACCCCAACCTACGAGCAGTACTTC.